This T cell receptor beta chain was recovered during a study of T cell changes during pregnancy in multiple sclerosis. After removal of 4 bases from V and 0 bases from J, the junction contained 5 bases not matched to a gene. Germline CDR1 is SGHRS and CDR2 is YFSETQ. CDR3 length equals 17 residues. Sequencing was performed with immunoSEQ multiplex PCR; in TCRdb, only in-frame clones are kept and a portion is missing. The table records around 70,000 clones, about nine tenths of them present only once. This clone was seen once. The sample in question was CD4+ T cells from peripheral blood mononuclear cells, obtained after pregnancy. The rearrangement uses TRBV5-1 and TRBJ2-6; TRBD2 aligns across 9 bases. The TCR was taken from a female donor with multiple sclerosis, enrolled in a pregnancy study. CDR3 nucleotides: TGCGCCAGCAGCGGGACTAGCTTTAACTCTGGGGCCAACGTCCTGACTTTC. Translation: CASSGTSFNSGANVLTF. Together with reference TRBV5-1 and TRBJ2-6, the CDR3 gives the full variable domain: KAGVTQTPRYLIKTRGQQVTLSCSPISGHRSVSWYQQTPGQGLQFLFEYFSETQRNKGNFPGRFSGRQFSNSRSEMNVSTLELGDSALYLCASSGTSFNSGANVLTFGAGSRLTVL.